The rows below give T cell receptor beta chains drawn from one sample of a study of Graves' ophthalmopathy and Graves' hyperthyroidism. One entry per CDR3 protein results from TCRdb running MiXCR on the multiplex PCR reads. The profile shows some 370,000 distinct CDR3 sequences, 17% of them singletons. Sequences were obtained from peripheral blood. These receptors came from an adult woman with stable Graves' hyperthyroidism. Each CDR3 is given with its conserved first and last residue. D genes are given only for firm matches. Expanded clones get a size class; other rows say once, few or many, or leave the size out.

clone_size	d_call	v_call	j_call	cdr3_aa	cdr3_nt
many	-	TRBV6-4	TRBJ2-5	CANRTGSLQSPYQETQYF	TGTGCCAACCGTACCGGCAGCTTACAATCTCCATACCAAGAGACCCAGTACTTC
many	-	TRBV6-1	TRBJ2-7	CASSEAALPKREQYF	TGTGCCAGCAGTGAAGCGGCCTTGCCAAAACGCGAGCAGTACTTC
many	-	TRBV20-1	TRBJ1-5	CSARPDSGRPQHF	TGCAGTGCTAGACCGGACAGTGGCCGGCCCCAGCATTTT
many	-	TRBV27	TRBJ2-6	CASSRPSGVPHGANVLTF	TGTGCCAGCAGTCGACCATCAGGGGTGCCTCATGGGGCCAACGTCCTGACTTTC
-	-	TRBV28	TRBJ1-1	CASRTGQVTEAFF	TGTGCCAGCAGGACGGGACAAGTCACTGAAGCTTTCTTT
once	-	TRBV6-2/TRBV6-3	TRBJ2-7	CASSYHGQTYEQYF	TGTGCCAGCAGTTATCACGGACAGACCTACGAGCAGTACTTC
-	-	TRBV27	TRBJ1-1	CASSLIRTEAFF	TGTGCCAGCAGTTTGATAAGAACTGAAGCTTTCTTT
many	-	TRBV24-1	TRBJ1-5	CATDFQVSCNQPQHF	TGTGCCACTGACTTCCAGGTGTCGTGCAATCAGCCCCAGCATTTT
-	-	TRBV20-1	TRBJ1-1	CSAPQGGGPNTEAFF	TGCAGTGCTCCACAAGGGGGAGGACCGAACACTGAAGCTTTCTTT
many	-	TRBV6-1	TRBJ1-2	CASVVLYGYTF	TGTGCCAGCGTGGTCCTCTATGGCTACACCTTC
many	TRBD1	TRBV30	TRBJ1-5	CAWRRQGSGPNQPQHF	TGTGCCTGGAGGAGACAGGGGAGTGGGCCGAATCAGCCCCAGCATTTT
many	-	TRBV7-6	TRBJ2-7	CASSPTDWDEQYF	TGTGCCAGCAGCCCCACGGACTGGGACGAGCAGTACTTC
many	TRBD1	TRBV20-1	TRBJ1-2	CSARDRGQGGYGYTF	TGCAGTGCTAGAGATCGCGGACAGGGAGGCTATGGCTACACCTTC
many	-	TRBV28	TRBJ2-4	CASSLTPGTKNIQYF	TGTGCCAGCAGTTTAACCCCGGGAACCAAAAACATTCAGTACTTC
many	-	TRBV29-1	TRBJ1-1	CSVADTEAFF	TGCAGCGTCGCGGATACTGAAGCTTTCTTT
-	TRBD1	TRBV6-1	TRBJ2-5	CASSRRDRGNQETQYF	TGTGCCAGCAGTAGGCGGGACAGGGGAAACCAAGAGACCCAGTACTTC
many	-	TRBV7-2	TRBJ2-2	CASSLVRQGVLFF	TGTGCCAGCAGCTTAGTCAGGCAGGGTGTGCTGTTTTTT
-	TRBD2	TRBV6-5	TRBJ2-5	CASSYLAGLAGETQYF	TGTGCCAGCAGTTACTTGGCGGGCCTAGCGGGGGAGACCCAGTACTTC
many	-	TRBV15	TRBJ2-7	CATSRDAAEEQYF	TGTGCCACCAGCAGAGATGCCGCGGAGGAGCAGTACTTC